The clone carrying this T cell receptor (beta chain) occurred a few times. Its matching antigen is unknown. Alongside a J-beta primer mix, a sample-barcoded 5' primer served in a second PCR lasting roughly 7 to 11 cycles. MiXCR was run by TCRdb on the 5' RACE reads, yielding one entry per CDR3 protein. The sample shows over a million distinct CDR3 sequences, roughly 60% of them seen only once. These data originate in a study of blood T cells in healthy people across ages. Study-wide results and caveats: What prevented conclusive comparison of naive and antigen-experienced cells was that PBMCs were unsorted.

The length of the CDR3 is 16 residues. The V and J ends lost 3 bases and 8 bases respectively, with 20 bases between them. Germline assignment: CDR1 LNHNV and CDR2 YYDKDF (reference sequence). The chain uses TRBV15 and TRBJ2-1, with D maybe TRBD2 (6 bases). The clonotype originates from a man between 18 and 35 years old in good health. Sequenced input: blood. CDR3 nucleotide sequence: TGTGCCACCAGCAGGGCGGGGACTCGGGCTTTCTATGAGCAGTTCTTC. It codes for CATSRAGTRAFYEQFF.